The present T cell receptor beta chain was sequenced within a study of T-cell memory formation after mild COVID-19. Study background: TCR clustering was largely donor specific.

This CDR3 spans 16 amino acids. Trimming at V came to 7 bases and at J to 3 bases, leaving 11 bases not matched to a gene. With constant-segment primers, 5'RACE yielded cDNA libraries of TCR alpha and TCR beta that carried sample barcodes and UMIs. TCRdb itself ran the 5' RACE reads through MiXCR, one entry per CDR3 protein. The data show 450,000 to 650,000 distinct CDR3 sequences, about 20% seen once. The V call is TRBV12-3 or TRBV12-4, the J call TRBJ2-1; 8 nucleotides match TRBD1. Sequences were obtained from PBMCs or a T cell subset sorted from them (not recorded which). This receptor was identified in an adult woman who had mild COVID-19 (a few samples of this study predate the infection). Cell type and time point are not known. CDR3 residues: CASNTPGQVNYNEQFF. In DNA form, the CDR3 reads TGTGCCAGCAACACCCCGGGACAGGTGAACTACAATGAGCAGTTCTTC.